The 5 T cell receptor beta chains listed next were all sequenced from one sample in a study of OX40 agonist ivuxolimab in advanced cancers. Preparation of the library involved the immunoSEQ multiplex PCR assay. TCRdb limited this immuneACCESS table to in-frame rearrangements with V and J called. A share of clones is missing; checked studies link under half to unresolved V genes, and the rest is unexplained. In this sample the table shows roughly 19,000 clones, around 80% of which occur a single time. Around 14% of the sample lies in the top ten. Here the sequenced sample was CD4+ or CD8+ T cells sorted from blood, taken in a trial of the OX40 agonist ivuxolimab. The receptor set was obtained from an adult with an advanced solid tumor such as melanoma, head and neck, liver or kidney cancer.

The V call is TRBV6-5, the J call TRBJ1-4; weak D call: TRBD1 (6 bases). Germline assignment: CDR1 MNHEY and CDR2 SVGAGI. This CDR3 spans 13 amino acids. The V end was cut by 2 bases, the J end by 5 bases, with 6 bases between. CDR3 nucleotides: TGTGCCAGCAGTTACGGGACAAATGAAAAACTGTTTTTT. Residues: CASSYGTNEKLFF.

V gene TRBV2 combines with J gene TRBJ2-5, with 8 bases that match TRBD2. With the DNA end fitting TRBJ2-7 better, the J assignment may be wrong. The germline CDR1 and CDR2 sequences are SNHLY and FYNNEI. The CDR3 length is 18 residues. The CDR3 reads CASSEVTLGLAGSYEQYF. The CDR3 coding sequence is TGTGCCAGCAGTGAAGTAACCCTGGGGCTAGCGGGTTCCTACGAGCAGTACTTC.

This chain links TRBV29-1 with TRBJ2-5; D might be TRBD1 (5 bases). With 5 bases removed from V and 5 bases from J, the gap between germline ends came to 15 bases. The CDR3 runs to 13 residues. Germline assignment: CDR1 SQVTM and CDR2 ANQGSEA. The CDR3 nucleotides are TGCAGCGTTTCAGGCAGGGTGGAGGAGACCCAGTACTTC. Residues: CSVSGRVEETQYF.

The chain couples TRBV2 to TRBJ2-5; 12 nucleotides agree with TRBD2. Germline CDR1 and CDR2: SNHLY and FYNNEI. This CDR3 has 17 amino acids. With 4 bases clipped from V and 2 bases from J, the junction kept 8 bases outside the gene matches. DNA for the CDR3: TGTGCCAGCAGTGTAGGTGGAACTAGCGGGGGGCAAGAGACCCAGTACTTC. This codes for CASSVGGTSGGQETQYF.

This chain links TRBV21-1 with TRBJ1-1. TRBV21-1 is a pseudogene locus. The CDR3 is made up of 16 amino acids. This CDR3 is CASSKKWRGGNTEAFF. CDR3 in DNA: TGTGCCAGCAGCAAAAAGTGGAGGGGGGGGAACACTGAAGCTTTCTTT.